Below are 2 T cell receptor beta chains sequenced from a single sample in a study of beta chain features in type 1 diabetes. These receptors' antigens are unknown. The study's findings and limits: Moderate but significant shortening of TCRB CDR3s was recorded in all four CD4+ subsets from Type 1 diabetes patients.

Sequencing targeted expressed TCRB transcripts, as all isolated RNA had been reverse transcribed. Only in-frame clones appear in the TCRdb table, and some are missing; sequencing was by immunoSEQ multiplex PCR. The repertoire holds 300,000 or so clones, around 9.7% seen once, with 0.95% to 1.1% in the top ten. The sequencing input was central memory CD4+ T cells from blood. These receptors all stem from a man younger than 40 with type 1 diabetes.

This clone has ten or more counts. The V gene is TRBV7-2, the J gene TRBJ2-3; 11 bases are shared with TRBD1. Trimming removed 5 bases from V and 9 bases from J; junction bases left unmatched: 7. Germline CDR1 SGHTA, CDR2 FQGNSA. The CDR3 is 14 residues long. In DNA, the CDR3 is TGTGCCAGCAGCCTCGGGACAGGGGGGGACACGCAGTATTTT. It yields the protein CASSLGTGGDTQYF.

The chain employs TRBV10-3 and TRBJ2-5; no firm D call. There are 12 residues in the CDR3. V shed 3 bases and J shed 2 bases, with 4 bases lying between them. CDR1 and CDR2 (germline): ENHRY, SYGVKD. The CDR3 reads CAISDRQETQYF. As DNA, the CDR3 is TGTGCCATCAGTGACAGGCAAGAGACCCAGTACTTC.